This is a list of T cell receptor beta chains from one sample in a study of OX40 agonist ivuxolimab in advanced cancers. Some clones are missing from TCRdb's copy, which holds only in-frame ones; the method was immunoSEQ multiplex PCR. This table has 60,000 to 80,000 clones, 89% appearing once. The specimen was CD4+ or CD8+ T cells sorted from blood, collected in a trial of the OX40 agonist ivuxolimab. Receptors were obtained from an adult with an advanced solid tumor such as melanoma, head and neck, liver or kidney cancer. CDR3s include the opening cysteine and the closing phenylalanine or tryptophan. A D gene is named only where the DNA matches it firmly. Rows may omit the clone size; those that give it use once, few, many or a size class.

20 TRBD2 TRBJ2-4 - TRBV9 CASSVAAGGGREIAKNIQYF
13 - TRBJ2-7 few TRBV7-6 CASSLRDRGEQYF
12 - TRBJ1-2 - TRBV5-1 CASSTGQYGYTF
20 TRBD2 TRBJ2-3 - TRBV10-3 CAIKRLDTAGGLSRADTQYF
14 TRBD1 TRBJ1-1 - TRBV10-3 CAINRDRGQAEAFF
13 - TRBJ2-2 - TRBV19 CASSEQGTGELFF
13 - TRBJ2-7 - TRBV18 CASSTGNYYEQYF
17 - TRBJ2-4 - TRBV19 CASSLRTSWWAKNIQYF
15 TRBD1 TRBJ2-7 once TRBV5-8 CASSLNRDSPYEQYF
15 - TRBJ2-3 - TRBV27 CASSLWRGDTDTQYF
14 - TRBJ2-2 - TRBV5-1 CASSWRGEDGELFF
16 TRBD1 TRBJ2-3 - TRBV19 CASSRDRQGAGDTQYF
15 - TRBJ2-5 - TRBV21-1 CASTRLAATKETQYF
13 - TRBJ2-1 - TRBV5-1 CASSLEVGNEQFF
16 TRBD1 TRBJ1-1 - TRBV6-1 CASSEMGQGAYTEAFF
13 - TRBJ1-1 few TRBV6-6 CASNLRATTEAFF
14 TRBD2 TRBJ2-3 - TRBV5-1 CASSFLAGTDTQYF
14 - TRBJ1-4 - TRBV15 CATSDQGLDEKLFF
12 - TRBJ2-5 - TRBV29-1 CSIREQQETQYF
15 - TRBJ2-3 - TRBV4-1 CASSQAGGRVYTQYF
14 TRBD1 TRBJ2-7 - TRBV7-2 CASSSPGQGSEQYF
12 - TRBJ2-7 few TRBV5-6 CASSLDDYEQYF
15 TRBD1 TRBJ2-7 - TRBV4-2 CASSQGGTGDYEQYF
16 - TRBJ1-1 few TRBV11-2 CASSLGVGQSNTEAFF
15 TRBD1 TRBJ1-3 - TRBV6-1 CASSSGGLGGNTIYF
14 TRBD1 TRBJ2-3 - TRBV10-1 CASSSGGAADTQYF
14 - TRBJ2-3 - TRBV7-9 CASSLVRSTDTQYF
14 TRBD1 TRBJ2-1 - TRBV4-1 CASSHQTGFAEQFF
15 TRBD2 TRBJ2-7 - TRBV9 CASSARGHGGGEQYF
16 TRBD1 TRBJ2-3 - TRBV7-9 CASSFLPGQGPDTQYF
16 - TRBJ1-3 - TRBV4-2 CASSQVLTLSGNTIYF
13 - TRBJ1-1 - TRBV5-4 CASSGQVNTEAFF